This TCR beta chain was recorded in a study of blood T cell repertoires in COVID-19. Study background: Researchers got acute and convalescent COVID-19 samples from the United States, Italy and Spain.

The length of the CDR3 is 13 residues. The V gene lost 2 bases and the J gene lost 5 bases, with 9 bases spanning the gap. Germline V lookup: CDR1 MNHNY, CDR2 SVGAGI (reference sequence). Profiled with immunoSEQ multiplex PCR; TCRdb holds only in-frame clones, not every one. The sample consists of 99,000 or so clones, roughly 79% of them appearing once. This chain joins TRBV6-6 and TRBJ1-1, with D unclear. The sequencing input was peripheral blood. The sequence was obtained from a woman aged 70-85 years with acute or convalescent COVID-19. The CDR3 bases are TGTGCCAGCAGTTACGGTGAGCCGACTGAAGCTTTCTTT. This sequence encodes CASSYGEPTEAFF.